The clone carrying this T cell receptor (beta chain) has a handful of counts. The antigen is undetermined. It was with unique molecular identifiers that the TCRbeta library was prepared. TCRdb re-derived calls from the PCR reads in MiXCR, one entry per CDR3 protein. The sample includes roughly 82,000 distinct CDR3 sequences, less than 15% seen only once; the top ten take 25% to 30%. CDR3 length equals 16 residues. Trimming removed 4 bases at V and 3 bases at J, with 16 bases between. Germline lookup yields CDR1 MDHEN and CDR2 SYDVKM. These data come from a study of T-cell reconstitution after alpha-beta-depleted transplantation in children. Study results and caveats: About two months after transplant, alpha-beta T cells reportedly came from several hundred expanded graft clones. Most T-cell counts and diversity one year after the transplant came from T cells that were newly produced. Day-60 TCRbeta diversity that was high in some patients was derived from surviving recipient T cells and thymic progenitors.

The rearrangement joins TRBV28 to TRBJ1-5, with D possibly matching TRBD1 (6 bases). This sample comprised PBMCs, mostly from graft donor cells, obtained 180 days after TCRalphabeta/CD19-depleted stem cell transplant. The clonotype was recovered from a male patient aged 2 to 10 who had a stem cell transplant for acute lymphoblastic leukemia, so the T cells may come from the graft donor. CDR3 loop: CASSSPFGGANQPQHF. The DNA of the CDR3 is TGTGCCAGCAGTTCACCCTTTGGGGGGGCCAATCAGCCCCAGCATTTT.